This T cell receptor beta chain is from a study of blood T cells in healthy people across ages. The CDR3 is 12 residues long. V lost 6 bases and J lost 2, with 6 bases in between. CDR1 and CDR2 (germline): LGHNT, FRNRAP. Combining a sample-barcoded 5' primer with a J-beta primer mix, a second PCR ran for about 7 to 11 cycles. TCRdb re-called the 5' RACE reads through MiXCR, storing one row per CDR3 protein. The data contain 850,000 to 1,100,000 distinct CDR3 sequences, 35% to 40% of them singletons. At least ten counts were recorded for this clonotype. Source material: blood. The rearrangement uses TRBV12-5 and TRBJ2-3; D unclear. This sequence was found in a young man in good health. CDR3 DNA: TGTGCTAGTGGCGACGCCACAGATACGCAGTATTTT. Its translation: CASGDATDTQYF.